This T cell receptor (beta chain) stems from a study of blood T cells in healthy people across ages. The germline V gene has CDR1 SEHNR and CDR2 FQNEAQ (reference sequence). This CDR3 spans 15 amino acids. The junction had 7 bases not matched to a gene; V was cut back by 5 bases and J by 6 bases. Alongside a J-beta primer mix, a sample-barcoded 5' primer served in a second PCR lasting about 6 to 11 cycles. At least 2.5 million CDR3-containing paired-end reads were obtained per sample. TCRdb analysed the 5' RACE reads with MiXCR anew, one entry per CDR3 protein. Of 650,000 to 1,000,000 distinct CDR3 sequences in the sample, 36% were seen once. This clonotype was seen more than once but under ten times.

Sequenced: blood. The source is a man aged 18 to 29 in good health. The genes are TRBV7-9 and TRBJ2-4; 10 nucleotides line up with TRBD1. The CDR3 sequence is CASSERGTGVNIQYF. CDR3 coding DNA: TGTGCCAGCAGCGAGAGGGGGACAGGGGTAAACATTCAGTACTTC.